This record looks at one T cell receptor beta chain sequence and its context. When sampled, the donors appeared nominally healthy, though they likely had unrecorded immune exposures. These data originate in a study of cytomegalovirus exposure and HLA in healthy donors. PCR used 60 Vbeta primers and 13 Jbeta primers. The method was immunoSEQ multiplex PCR; TCRdb's version includes in-frame clones alone and lacks a portion of them. The data show about 150,000 clones, more than 65% seen once. V lost 4 bases, J lost 4 bases, and 6 bases stayed unmatched. Germline V CDR1 and CDR2: ENHRY, SYGVKD. The CDR3 has 15 residues.

This receptor was taken from a man aged 50 or older in good health and CMV-seropositive. Sequenced material: PBMCs. V gene TRBV10-3 combines with J gene TRBJ2-5; TRBD1 agrees at 10 bases. The CDR3 region is CAISGGDRGGETQYF. The CDR3, as DNA: TGTGCCATCAGTGGGGGGGACAGGGGTGGAGAGACCCAGTACTTC.